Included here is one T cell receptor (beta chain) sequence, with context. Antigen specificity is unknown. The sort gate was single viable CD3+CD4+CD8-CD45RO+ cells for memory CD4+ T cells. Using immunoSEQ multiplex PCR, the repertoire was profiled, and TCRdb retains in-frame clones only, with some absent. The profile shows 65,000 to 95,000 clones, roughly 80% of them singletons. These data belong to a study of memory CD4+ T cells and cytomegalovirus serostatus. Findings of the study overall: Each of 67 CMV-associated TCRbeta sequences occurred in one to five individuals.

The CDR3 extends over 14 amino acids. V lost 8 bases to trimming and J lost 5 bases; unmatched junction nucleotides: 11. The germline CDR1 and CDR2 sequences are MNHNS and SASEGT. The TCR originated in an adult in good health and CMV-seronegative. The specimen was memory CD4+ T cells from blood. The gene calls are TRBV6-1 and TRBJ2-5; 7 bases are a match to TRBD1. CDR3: CASFRQGSGETQYF. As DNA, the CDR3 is TGTGCCAGCTTCCGACAGGGCTCGGGGGAGACCCAGTACTTC.